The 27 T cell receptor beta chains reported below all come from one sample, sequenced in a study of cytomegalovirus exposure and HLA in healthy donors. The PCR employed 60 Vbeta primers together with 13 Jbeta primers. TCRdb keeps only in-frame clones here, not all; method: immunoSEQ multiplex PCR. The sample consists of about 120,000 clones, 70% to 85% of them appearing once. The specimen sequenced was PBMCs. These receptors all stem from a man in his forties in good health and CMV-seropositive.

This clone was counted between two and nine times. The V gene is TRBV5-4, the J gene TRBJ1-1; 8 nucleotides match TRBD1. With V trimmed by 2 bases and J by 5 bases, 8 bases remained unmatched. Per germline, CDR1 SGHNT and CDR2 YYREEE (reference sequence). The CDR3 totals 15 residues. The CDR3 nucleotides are TGTGCCAGCAGCTTTGGTACAGGGGGAGGGACTGAAGCTTTCTTT. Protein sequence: CASSFGTGGGTEAFF.

The CDR3, as DNA: TGTGCCAGCAGCGCCAAAACTGGGACACCAAGCACAGATACGCAGTATTTT. It is translated as CASSAKTGTPSTDTQYF. The gene calls are TRBV9 and TRBJ2-3, with D possibly matching TRBD1 (6 bases). Germline V gives CDR1 SGDLS, CDR2 YYNGEE. V lost 3 bases and J lost 0, with 17 bases in between. CDR3 length: 17 residues.

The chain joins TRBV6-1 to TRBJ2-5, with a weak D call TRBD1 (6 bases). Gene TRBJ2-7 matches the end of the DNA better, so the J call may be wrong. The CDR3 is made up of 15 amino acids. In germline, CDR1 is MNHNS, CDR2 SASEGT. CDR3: CASSELQGSSYEQYF. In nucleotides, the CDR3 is TGTGCCAGCAGTGAACTACAGGGAAGCTCCTACGAGCAGTACTTC.

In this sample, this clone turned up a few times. The DNA of the CDR3 is TGTGCCACCAGCAGACCGGGACTAGCGGGCGATGAGCAGTTCTTC. This codes for CATSRPGLAGDEQFF. The chain links TRBV15 to TRBJ2-1, with TRBD2 matching over 12 bases. Germline trimming cut 2 bases from V and 8 bases from J; bases unmatched to any gene: 4. CDR1 LNHNV and CDR2 YYDKDF come from the germline V gene (reference sequence). CDR3 size: 15 residues.

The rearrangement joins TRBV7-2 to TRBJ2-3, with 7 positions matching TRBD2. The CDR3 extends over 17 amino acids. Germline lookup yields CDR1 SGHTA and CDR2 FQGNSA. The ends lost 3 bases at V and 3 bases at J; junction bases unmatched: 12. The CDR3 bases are TGTGCCAGCAGCTTCGGTTCAGCGGGGCCTCTAACAGATACGCAGTATTTT. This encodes CASSFGSAGPLTDTQYF.

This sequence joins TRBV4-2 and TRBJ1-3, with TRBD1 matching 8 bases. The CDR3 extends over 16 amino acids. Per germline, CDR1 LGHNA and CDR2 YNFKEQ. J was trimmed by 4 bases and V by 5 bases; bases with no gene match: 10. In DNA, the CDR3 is TGTGCCAGCAGCGACGGACAGGGTACCGTGGGAAACACCATATATTTT. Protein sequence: CASSDGQGTVGNTIYF.

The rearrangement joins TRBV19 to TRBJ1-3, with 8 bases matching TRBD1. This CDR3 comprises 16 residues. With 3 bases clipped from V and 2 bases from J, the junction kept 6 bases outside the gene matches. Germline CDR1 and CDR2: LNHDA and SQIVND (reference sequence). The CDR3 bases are TGTGCCAGTAGTATCGGACAGGGCAAAGCTGGAAACACCATATATTTT. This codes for CASSIGQGKAGNTIYF.

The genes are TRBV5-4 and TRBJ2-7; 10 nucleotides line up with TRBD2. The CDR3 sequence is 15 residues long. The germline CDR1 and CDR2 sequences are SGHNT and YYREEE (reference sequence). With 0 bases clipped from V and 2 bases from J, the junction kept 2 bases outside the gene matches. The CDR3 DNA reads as TGTGCCAGCAGCTTGGGAGCGGGGGGGCCCTACGAGCAGTACTTC. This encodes CASSLGAGGPYEQYF.

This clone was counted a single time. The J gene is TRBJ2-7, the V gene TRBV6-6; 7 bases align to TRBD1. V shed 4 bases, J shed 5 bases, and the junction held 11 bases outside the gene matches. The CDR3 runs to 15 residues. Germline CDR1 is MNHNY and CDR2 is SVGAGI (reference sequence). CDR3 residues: CASSFQGGPSDEQYF. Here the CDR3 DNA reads TGTGCCAGCAGTTTTCAAGGGGGCCCCTCGGACGAGCAGTACTTC.

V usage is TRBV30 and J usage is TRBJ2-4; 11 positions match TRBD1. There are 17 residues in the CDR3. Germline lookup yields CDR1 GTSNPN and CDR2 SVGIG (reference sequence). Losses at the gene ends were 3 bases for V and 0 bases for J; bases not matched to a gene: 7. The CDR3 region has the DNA TGTGCCTGGAGCCGGGACAGGGGGGGACTAGCCAAAAACATTCAGTACTTC. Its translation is CAWSRDRGGLAKNIQYF.

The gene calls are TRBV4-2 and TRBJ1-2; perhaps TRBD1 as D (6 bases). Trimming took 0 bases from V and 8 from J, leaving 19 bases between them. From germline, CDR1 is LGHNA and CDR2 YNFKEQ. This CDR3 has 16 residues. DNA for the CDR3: TGTGCCAGCAGCCAAGATTGGAAGGGGGGGATAGGAGGCTACACCTTC. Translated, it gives CASSQDWKGGIGGYTF.

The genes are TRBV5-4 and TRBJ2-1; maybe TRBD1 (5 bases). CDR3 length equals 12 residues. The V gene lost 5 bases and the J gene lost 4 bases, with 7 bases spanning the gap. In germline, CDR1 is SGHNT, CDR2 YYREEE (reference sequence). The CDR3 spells CASSQGYNEQFF. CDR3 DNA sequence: TGTGCCAGCAGTCAGGGTTACAATGAGCAGTTCTTC.

The chain's CDR3 is CAPHWDRGKSSGNTIYF. CDR3 sequence (DNA): TGTGCCCCCCACTGGGACAGGGGGAAAAGCTCTGGAAACACCATATATTTT. The chain has TRBV19 and TRBJ1-3; 11 nucleotides match TRBD1. CDR3 length: 17 amino acids. V gave up 11 bases and J gave up 0 bases; unmatched junction bases: 12. Germline lookup yields CDR1 LNHDA and CDR2 SQIVND (reference sequence).

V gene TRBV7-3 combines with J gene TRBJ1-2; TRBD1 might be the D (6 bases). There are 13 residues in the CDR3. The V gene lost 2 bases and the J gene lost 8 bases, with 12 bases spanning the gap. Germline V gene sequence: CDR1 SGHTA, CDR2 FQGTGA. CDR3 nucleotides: TGTGCCAGCAGCTTACCGGACAGTCGGGGCTACACCTTC. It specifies CASSLPDSRGYTF.

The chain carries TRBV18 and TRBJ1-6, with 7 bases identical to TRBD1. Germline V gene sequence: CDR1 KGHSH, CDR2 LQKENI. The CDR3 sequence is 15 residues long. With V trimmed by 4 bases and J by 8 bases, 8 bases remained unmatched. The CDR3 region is CASSLTTGRDSPLHF. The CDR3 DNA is TGTGCCAGCTCACTAACGACAGGGCGTGATTCACCCCTCCACTTT.

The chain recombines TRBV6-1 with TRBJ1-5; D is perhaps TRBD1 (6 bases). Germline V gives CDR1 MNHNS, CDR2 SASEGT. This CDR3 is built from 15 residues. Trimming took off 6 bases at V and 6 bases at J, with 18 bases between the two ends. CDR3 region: CASSVGQKGAQPQHF. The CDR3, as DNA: TGTGCCAGCAGCGTGGGACAAAAAGGGGCTCAGCCCCAGCATTTT.

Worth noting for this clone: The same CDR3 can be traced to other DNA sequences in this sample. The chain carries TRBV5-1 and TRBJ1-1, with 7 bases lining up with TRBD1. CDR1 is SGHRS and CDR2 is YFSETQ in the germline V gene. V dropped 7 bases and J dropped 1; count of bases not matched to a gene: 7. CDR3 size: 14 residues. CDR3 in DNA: TGCGCCAGCTCCCGACAGGGACCGAACACTGAAGCTTTCTTT. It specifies CASSRQGPNTEAFF. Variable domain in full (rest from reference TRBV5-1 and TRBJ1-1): KAGVTQTPRYLIKTRGQQVTLSCSPISGHRSVSWYQQTPGQGLQFLFEYFSETQRNKGNFPGRFSGRQFSNSRSEMNVSTLELGDSALYLCASSRQGPNTEAFFGQGTRLTVV.

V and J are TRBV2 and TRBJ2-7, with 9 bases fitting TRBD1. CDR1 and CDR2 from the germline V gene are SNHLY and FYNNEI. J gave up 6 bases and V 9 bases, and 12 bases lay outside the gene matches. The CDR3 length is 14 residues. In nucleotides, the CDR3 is TGTGCCAGGGGGGGGACAGGGATCCGTAGCGAGCAGTACTTC. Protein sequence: CARGGTGIRSEQYF.

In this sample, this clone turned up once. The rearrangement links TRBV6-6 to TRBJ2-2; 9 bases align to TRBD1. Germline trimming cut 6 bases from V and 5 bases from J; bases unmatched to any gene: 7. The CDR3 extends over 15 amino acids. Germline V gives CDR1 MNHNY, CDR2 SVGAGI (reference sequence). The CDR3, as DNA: TGTGCCAGCAGACGAGACAGGGGGGGTACCGGGGAGCTGTTTTTT. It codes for CASRRDRGGTGELFF.

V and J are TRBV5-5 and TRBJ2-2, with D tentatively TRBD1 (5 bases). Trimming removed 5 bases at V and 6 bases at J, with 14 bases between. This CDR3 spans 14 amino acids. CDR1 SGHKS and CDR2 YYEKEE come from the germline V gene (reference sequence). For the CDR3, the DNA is TGTGCCAGCAGTTTTACAATGGGGCCCGGGGAGCTGTTTTTT. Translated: CASSFTMGPGELFF. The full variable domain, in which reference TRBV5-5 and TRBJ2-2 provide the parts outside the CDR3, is DAGVTQSPTHLIKTRGQQVTLRCSPISGHKSVSWYQQVLGQGPQFIFQYYEKEERGRGNFPDRFSARQFPNYSSELNVNALLLGDSALYLCASSFTMGPGELFFGEGSRLTVL.

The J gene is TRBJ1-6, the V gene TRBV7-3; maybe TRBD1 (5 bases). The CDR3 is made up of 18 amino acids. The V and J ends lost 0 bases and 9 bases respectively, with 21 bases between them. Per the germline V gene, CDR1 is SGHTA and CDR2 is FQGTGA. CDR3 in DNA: TGTGCCAGCAGCTTAACGTCTAGGGTGCAGGGTTATCGTTCACCCCTCCACTTT. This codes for CASSLTSRVQGYRSPLHF.

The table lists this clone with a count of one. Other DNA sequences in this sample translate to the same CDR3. CDR3 DNA sequence: TGTGCCAGCAGCTCGGGACTGCGCTTTGATACGCAGTATTTT. This encodes CASSSGLRFDTQYF. The chain has TRBV5-6 and TRBJ2-3; TRBD2 might be the D (6 bases). The germline gives CDR1 SGHDT, CDR2 YYEEEE. The CDR3 totals 14 residues. V gave up 3 bases and J gave up 6 bases, with 14 bases separating them. The entire variable domain, with the rest obtained from reference TRBV5-6 and TRBJ2-3, is as follows: DAGVTQSPTHLIKTRGQQVTLRCSPKSGHDTVSWYQQALGQGPQFIFQYYEEEERQRGNFPDRFSGHQFPNYSSELNVNALLLGDSALYLCASSSGLRFDTQYFGPGTRLTVL.

CDR3 region: CASSQETTYGETQYF. The CDR3 DNA reads as TGTGCCAGCAGCCAAGAAACCACCTACGGAGAGACCCAGTACTTC. J is TRBJ2-5 and V is TRBV14; D gene ambiguous. The V gene lost 0 bases and the J gene lost 4 bases, with 12 bases spanning the gap. The CDR3 sequence is 15 residues long. The germline V gene has CDR1 SGHDN and CDR2 FVKESK.

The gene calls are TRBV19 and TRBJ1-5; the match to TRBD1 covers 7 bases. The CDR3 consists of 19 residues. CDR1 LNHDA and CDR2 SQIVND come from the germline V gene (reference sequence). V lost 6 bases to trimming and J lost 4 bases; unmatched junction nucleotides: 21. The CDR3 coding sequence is TGTGCCAGTAGCGCGAGGACCCCGACAGGGTCCTATAGAAATCAGCCCCAGCATTTT. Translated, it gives CASSARTPTGSYRNQPQHF.

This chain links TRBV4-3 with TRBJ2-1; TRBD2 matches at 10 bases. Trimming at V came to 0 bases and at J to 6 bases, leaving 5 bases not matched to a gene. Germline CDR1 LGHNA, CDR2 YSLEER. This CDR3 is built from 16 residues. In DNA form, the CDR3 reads TGCGCCAGCAGCCAAGAGCCAGCGGGGGGGCCCAATGAGCAGTTCTTC. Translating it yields CASSQEPAGGPNEQFF.

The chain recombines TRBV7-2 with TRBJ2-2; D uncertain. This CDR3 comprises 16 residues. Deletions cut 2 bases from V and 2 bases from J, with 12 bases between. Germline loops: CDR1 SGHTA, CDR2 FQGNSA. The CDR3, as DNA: TGTGCCAGCAGCTTACAATACCGCGGCAACACCGGGGAGCTGTTTTTT. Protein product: CASSLQYRGNTGELFF.

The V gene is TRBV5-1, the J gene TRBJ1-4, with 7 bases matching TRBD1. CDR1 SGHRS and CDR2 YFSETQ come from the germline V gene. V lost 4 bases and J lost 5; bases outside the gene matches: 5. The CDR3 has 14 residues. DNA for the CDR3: TGCGCCAGCAGCCCGACAGGGCCCAATGAAAAACTGTTTTTT. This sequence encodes CASSPTGPNEKLFF.